This TCR beta chain was identified during a study of tumor-infiltrating lymphocytes in primary liver carcinoma. About the research overall: Patients of both sexes were 30 to 69 years old. Study observations and caveats: Pairs comparing tumor with adjacent tissue or blood overlapped less than pairs drawn from tumor regions. Roughly 7.5-25% of top clones, and no more, occurred in all five tumor regions.

Each 20-30 mg portion of unsorted bulk tissue served as the source for co-extraction of RNA and DNA. Five separate regions were sampled from each tumor. TCR beta cDNA was made from 500 ng total RNA with a constant-region primer. Three nested multiplex PCR rounds, a slightly modified ARM-PCR, produced the libraries for TCR beta. Rounds one and two of PCR, each of roughly 10 cycles, were primed with TRBV1-TRBV30 forward primers and a C-beta reverse primer. MiXCR, run by TCRdb on the multiplex PCR reads, gives a single entry per CDR3 protein. The sample shows 100,000 to 150,000 distinct CDR3 sequences, 64% of them seen only once. A remark on this clonotype: Its antigen is currently unknown. Since the CDR3 does not end with the conserved phenylalanine or tryptophan, this likely comes from a read error.

Germline CDR1 SGHAT, CDR2 FQNNGV. CDR3 length: 15 amino acids. Sample: liver tumor tissue from sampling region 3. Subset given: tumor region T3, left-lateral pole. The rearrangement uses TRBV11-2 and TRBJ2-7; TRBD2 agrees at 8 bases. The sequence was obtained from an older woman with primary liver carcinoma and hepatitis B virus infection. For the CDR3, the DNA is TGTGCAAGCAGCTTCGGCGGGAGGTCGGAGTACGAGCAGTACCTC. This translates into CASSFGGRSEYEQYL.